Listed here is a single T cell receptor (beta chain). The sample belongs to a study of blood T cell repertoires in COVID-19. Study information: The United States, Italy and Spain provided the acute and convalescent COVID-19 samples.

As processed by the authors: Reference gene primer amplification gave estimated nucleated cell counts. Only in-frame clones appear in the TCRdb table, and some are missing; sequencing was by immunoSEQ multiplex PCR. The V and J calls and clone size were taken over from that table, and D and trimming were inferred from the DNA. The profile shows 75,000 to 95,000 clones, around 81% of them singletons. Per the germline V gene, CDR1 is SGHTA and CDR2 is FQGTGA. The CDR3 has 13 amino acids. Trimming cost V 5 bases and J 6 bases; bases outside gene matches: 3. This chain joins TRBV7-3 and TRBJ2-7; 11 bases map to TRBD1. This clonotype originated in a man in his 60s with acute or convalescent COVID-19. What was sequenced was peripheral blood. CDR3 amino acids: CASSRTGGGEQYF. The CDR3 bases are TGTGCCAGCAGCCGGACAGGGGGCGGCGAGCAGTACTTC.